What follows are 29 T cell receptor beta chains derived from one specimen sequenced in a study of PD-1 blockade in mismatch repair-deficient tumors. Sequenced by immunoSEQ multiplex PCR; TCRdb stores in-frame clones only, minus some. The sample carries about 38,000 clones, more than 75% recorded once. Specimen: peripheral blood, collected 4 weeks after starting pembrolizumab. These receptors all stem from an adult with mismatch repair-deficient cancer.

The chain recombines TRBV5-5 with TRBJ1-2, with 9 bases identical to TRBD1. Germline trimming cut 4 bases from V and 5 bases from J; bases unmatched to any gene: 6. CDR3 length equals 14 residues. Germline V lookup: CDR1 SGHKS, CDR2 YYEKEE (reference sequence). The CDR3 region is CASSPEGQGYGYTF. The CDR3 nucleotides are TGTGCCAGCAGCCCTGAGGGACAGGGTTATGGCTACACCTTC.

Here the CDR3 reads CASSQELAAYNEQFF. The DNA of the CDR3 is TGCGCCAGCAGCCAAGAGCTAGCAGCCTACAATGAGCAGTTCTTC. This chain uses TRBV4-1 with TRBJ2-1; the D gene is possibly TRBD2 (5 bases). The CDR3 has 15 residues. The V end was cut by 0 bases, the J end by 2 bases, with 8 bases between. Germline CDR1 MGHRA, CDR2 YSYEKL.

This chain uses TRBV15 with TRBJ1-5; D is uncertain. The germline CDR1 and CDR2 sequences are LNHNV and YYDKDF (reference sequence). The CDR3 covers 15 residues. Trimming cost V 0 bases and J 4 bases, with 10 bases left between them. For the CDR3, the DNA is TGTGCCACCAGCAGAGATTTAGGAGGAAATCAGCCCCAGCATTTT. Protein sequence: CATSRDLGGNQPQHF.

V usage is TRBV11-2 and J usage is TRBJ2-3, with TRBD2 matching 11 bases. CDR3 length: 16 residues. CDR1 is SGHAT and CDR2 is FQNNGV in the germline V gene. V was clipped by 0 bases and J by 2 bases; unmatched bases: 1. CDR3 in amino acids: CASSLEGLAATDTQYF. The CDR3 bases are TGTGCCAGCAGCTTAGAGGGACTAGCGGCCACAGATACGCAGTATTTT. Variable domain in full (rest from reference TRBV11-2 and TRBJ2-3): EAGVAQSPRYKIIEKRQSVAFWCNPISGHATLYWYQQILGQGPKLLIQFQNNGVVDDSQLPKDRFSAERLKGVDSTLKIQPAKLEDSAVYLCASSLEGLAATDTQYFGPGTRLTVL.

The chain combines TRBV10-3 with TRBJ2-1; D is possibly TRBD2 (6 bases). V was pared by 2 bases and J by 9 bases, with 11 bases between. CDR3 length: 13 residues. Germline CDR1 and CDR2: ENHRY and SYGVKD. The CDR3 bases are TGTGCCATCAGTGAGACGCGGGAAACTGAGCAGTTCTTC. Its protein is CAISETRETEQFF.

The CDR3 nucleotides are TGTGCCTGGAACCAACCCAGGGGGCGAAGGCTTGGGGGCTACACCTTC. This codes for CAWNQPRGRRLGGYTF. The chain recombines TRBV30 with TRBJ1-2, with TRBD1 matching 8 bases. Trimming took 4 bases from V and 8 from J; bases not matched to a gene: 18. The CDR3 length is 16 residues. CDR1 is GTSNPN, CDR2 SVGIG, per germline (reference sequence).

The chain links TRBV7-9 to TRBJ1-1; 7 bases are a match to TRBD1. The CDR3 covers 13 residues. Trimming removed 2 bases from V and 6 bases from J; junction bases left unmatched: 3. From germline, CDR1 is SEHNR and CDR2 FQNEAQ (reference sequence). CDR3 amino acids: CASSLTGDSEAFF. The CDR3 nucleotides read TGTGCCAGCAGCTTAACAGGGGACTCTGAAGCTTTCTTT.

This chain links TRBV19 with TRBJ2-2; D may be TRBD1 (5 bases). Trimming left V 5 bases short and J 1 base short, with 8 bases between. CDR3 length: 14 residues. Germline V gene data show CDR1 as LNHDA and CDR2 as SQIVND (reference sequence). The CDR3 sequence: CASSLGQNTGELFF. DNA for the CDR3: TGTGCCAGTAGTTTAGGACAGAACACCGGGGAGCTGTTTTTT.

The chain recombines TRBV11-3 with TRBJ1-5, with D perhaps matching TRBD1 (5 bases). Germline CDR1 reads SGHNT; CDR2 reads YENEEA. The CDR3 consists of 14 residues. V shed 3 bases and J shed 7 bases, with 13 bases lying between them. This CDR3 reads CASSFCGAGQPQHF. Written as DNA, the CDR3 is TGTGCCAGCAGCTTTTGCGGGGCTGGCCAGCCCCAGCATTTT.

The chain couples TRBV4-1 to TRBJ2-2; D call uncertain. CDR1 is MGHRA, CDR2 YSYEKL, per germline. The CDR3 contains 19 residues. Trimming stripped 3 bases from V and 0 bases from J, with 20 bases between. CDR3 sequence: CASSHKRSAGFTNTGELFF. CDR3 DNA: TGCGCCAGCAGCCACAAAAGGAGCGCAGGCTTTACGAACACCGGGGAGCTGTTTTTT.

CDR3 sequence: CASSIRLAGGFSYNEQFF. The DNA of the CDR3 is TGTGCCAGTAGTATTCGGCTAGCGGGAGGATTCTCCTACAATGAGCAGTTCTTC. The chain uses TRBV19 and TRBJ2-1; 11 bases match TRBD2. The CDR3 is 18 residues long. Germline CDR1 LNHDA, CDR2 SQIVND (reference sequence). Trimming cost V 3 bases and J 0 bases; bases outside gene matches: 7.

This chain links TRBV19 with TRBJ2-1; perhaps D is TRBD1 or TRBD2 (5 bases each). Germline V CDR1 and CDR2: LNHDA, SQIVND (reference sequence). This CDR3 has 14 residues. Trimming pared 4 bases from V and 8 bases from J, leaving 15 bases between. In nucleotides, the CDR3 is TGTGCCAGTAGTAAGCCGGGACGTCTAGATGAGCAGTTCTTC. Amino acid sequence: CASSKPGRLDEQFF.

The chain carries TRBV29-1 and TRBJ1-4; TRBD1 matches 8 bases. The germline gives CDR1 SQVTM, CDR2 ANQGSEA. This CDR3 region has 14 residues. V gave up 6 bases and J gave up 7 bases; unmatched junction bases: 10. CDR3 in amino acids: CSVGTGGMSEKLFF. The CDR3 nucleotides read TGCAGCGTCGGGACAGGAGGGATGAGTGAAAAACTGTTTTTT. Based on the CDR3 plus reference TRBV29-1 and TRBJ1-4, the full variable domain is SAVISQKPSRDICQRGTSLTIQCQVDSQVTMMFWYRQQPGQSLTLIATANQGSEATYESGFVIDKFPISRPNLTFSTLTVSNMSPEDSSIYLCSVGTGGMSEKLFFGSGTQLSVL.

The chain combines TRBV6-1 with TRBJ1-2; a possible D gene is TRBD1 (5 bases). This CDR3 has 11 amino acids. Germline V gene lookup returns CDR1 MNHNS and CDR2 SASEGT. Trimming stripped 8 bases from V and 5 bases from J, with 9 bases between. The CDR3 sequence: CASGTSYGYTF. As DNA, the CDR3 is TGTGCCAGCGGGACCTCATATGGCTACACCTTC.

This chain joins TRBV9 and TRBJ2-2; perhaps TRBD1 as D (5 bases). The CDR3 is made up of 14 amino acids. Germline CDR1 is SGDLS and CDR2 is YYNGEE. Trimming pared 0 bases from V and 6 bases from J, leaving 9 bases between. The CDR3 sequence is CASSVGSGSGELFF. As DNA, the CDR3 is TGTGCCAGCAGCGTAGGGTCAGGGTCCGGGGAGCTGTTTTTT.

This clone is termed medium-sized. This chain connects TRBV9 to TRBJ1-4; D remains unclear. The germline V gene encodes CDR1 SGDLS and CDR2 YYNGEE. The CDR3 totals 15 residues. The germline V and J ends were trimmed by 2 bases and 1 base, with 9 bases remaining between them. The CDR3 loop is CASSVRAGTNEKLFF. Written as DNA, the CDR3 is TGTGCCAGCAGCGTCCGGGCAGGAACTAATGAAAAACTGTTTTTT. Variable domain in full (rest from reference TRBV9 and TRBJ1-4): DSGVTQTPKHLITATGQRVTLRCSPRSGDLSVYWYQQSLDQGLQFLIQYYNGEERAKGNILERFSAQQFPDLHSELNLSSLELGDSALYFCASSVRAGTNEKLFFGSGTQLSVL.

V usage is TRBV4-3 and J usage is TRBJ1-2; the D is unclear. Germline values: CDR1 LGHNA, CDR2 YSLEER. There are 13 residues in the CDR3. V lost 3 bases and J 8 bases, leaving 13 bases between the germline ends. For the CDR3, the DNA is TGCGCCAGCAGCCAGCTTGGCGGATTCGGCTACACCTTC. This sequence encodes CASSQLGGFGYTF.

V and J are TRBV6-5 and TRBJ2-4, with D uncertain. The CDR3 covers 16 residues. Per germline, CDR1 MNHEY and CDR2 SVGAGI. The V and J ends lost 0 bases and 1 base respectively, with 10 bases between them. CDR3 nucleotides: TGTGCCAGCAGTTACTCGAGAATACGGGCCAAAAACATTCAGTACTTC. Its protein is CASSYSRIRAKNIQYF.

V gene TRBV4-1 combines with J gene TRBJ2-1; D unresolved. Germline-derived CDR1 and CDR2 are MGHRA and YSYEKL. The CDR3 is made up of 16 amino acids. Trimming took off 0 bases at V and 3 bases at J, with 12 bases between the two ends. DNA for the CDR3: TGCGCCAGCAGCCAAGAACAAGTTAGAGGCTACAATGAGCAGTTCTTC. This translates into CASSQEQVRGYNEQFF.

The V gene is TRBV7-2, the J gene TRBJ2-3; 16 bases are a match to TRBD2. Germline lookup yields CDR1 SGHTA and CDR2 FQGNSA. Losses at the gene ends were 5 bases for V and 10 bases for J; bases not matched to a gene: 15. The CDR3 length is 18 residues. The CDR3 loop reads CASSIGTSGRGAFAAQYF. CDR3 in DNA: TGTGCCAGCAGCATCGGGACTAGCGGGAGGGGGGCGTTTGCGGCGCAGTATTTT. Drawing the rest from reference TRBV7-2 and TRBJ2-3, the complete variable domain is GAGVSQSPSNKVTEKGKDVELRCDPISGHTALYWYRQSLGQGLEFLIYFQGNSAPDKSGLPSDRFSAERTGGSVSTLTIQRTQQEDSAVYLCASSIGTSGRGAFAAQYFGPGTRLTVL.

The chain carries TRBV9 and TRBJ2-3; 14 bases line up with TRBD2. Germline V gives CDR1 SGDLS, CDR2 YYNGEE. V lost 3 bases to trimming and J lost 4 bases; unmatched junction nucleotides: 16. This CDR3 spans 20 amino acids. The CDR3 protein is CASSAVPVRTSGRFPDTQYF. The CDR3 DNA reads as TGTGCCAGCAGCGCAGTACCTGTAAGGACTAGCGGGAGGTTTCCAGATACGCAGTATTTT.

This sequence joins TRBV19 and TRBJ2-2; D gene unclear. V was shortened by 2 bases and J by 9 bases, with 10 bases between the two germline ends. Germline CDR1 is LNHDA and CDR2 is SQIVND (reference sequence). This CDR3 region has 13 residues. CDR3: CASSITGLRELFF. CDR3 nucleotides: TGTGCCAGTAGTATAACGGGTCTAAGGGAGCTGTTTTTT.

J is TRBJ2-5 and V is TRBV6-5; possibly TRBD1 or TRBD2 for D (5 bases each). The CDR3 runs to 13 residues. V lost 5 bases, J lost 5 bases, and 12 bases lay in between. The germline gives CDR1 MNHEY, CDR2 SVGAGI. The CDR3 bases are TGTGCCAGCAGTGGACATCGGAGGGAGACCCAGTACTTC. This sequence encodes CASSGHRRETQYF.

By proportion, this clone is medium-sized. This chain links TRBV9 with TRBJ2-7; TRBD1 matches 8 bases. V lost 1 base and J lost 7; bases outside the gene matches: 7. Germline values: CDR1 SGDLS, CDR2 YYNGEE. The CDR3 runs 14 residues. DNA of the CDR3: TGTGCCAGCAGCGTACGGACAGGGAATGGAGAGCAGTACTTC. Protein: CASSVRTGNGEQYF. Drawing the rest from reference TRBV9 and TRBJ2-7, the complete variable domain is DSGVTQTPKHLITATGQRVTLRCSPRSGDLSVYWYQQSLDQGLQFLIQYYNGEERAKGNILERFSAQQFPDLHSELNLSSLELGDSALYFCASSVRTGNGEQYFGPGTRLTVT.

The rearrangement uses TRBV11-2 and TRBJ1-4, with D perhaps matching TRBD1 (5 bases). The CDR3 has 15 residues. CDR1 SGHAT and CDR2 FQNNGV come from the germline V gene. Trimming shortened V by 4 bases and J by 7 bases, and 16 bases separated the two germline ends. CDR3 nucleotides: TGTGCCAGCAGCTCTACTGAGGGACTGGGTGAAAAACTGTTTTTT. As protein: CASSSTEGLGEKLFF.

The chain uses TRBV28 and TRBJ2-7; 9 bases agree with TRBD2. The CDR3 covers 16 residues. Looked up from germline, CDR1 is MDHEN and CDR2 is SYDVKM. Losses at the gene ends were 2 bases for V and 5 bases for J; bases not matched to a gene: 10. The CDR3 bases are TGTGCCAGCAGTTTAAGTTACGGAGCGGGAGGCGACGAGCAGTACTTC. It specifies CASSLSYGAGGDEQYF.

J is TRBJ1-5 and V is TRBV2, with unresolved D. CDR3 size: 15 residues. The V end was cut by 4 bases, the J end by 0 bases, with 10 bases between. The germline V gene encodes CDR1 SNHLY and CDR2 FYNNEI. The CDR3 loop is CASSGGRISNQPQHF. The CDR3 nucleotides read TGTGCCAGCAGTGGAGGCAGGATTAGCAATCAGCCCCAGCATTTT.

The chain recombines TRBV7-3 with TRBJ1-1; 7 nucleotides line up with TRBD1. The ends lost 5 bases at V and 11 bases at J; junction bases unmatched: 14. The CDR3 is made up of 14 amino acids. Germline V gene lookup returns CDR1 SGHTA and CDR2 FQGTGA. In DNA, the CDR3 is TGTGCCAGCAGCCCCCCGGGACAGTCGGCGTTCGCTTTCTTT. This translates into CASSPPGQSAFAFF.

The chain joins TRBV28 to TRBJ1-2; D remains unclear. The length of the CDR3 is 15 residues. V lost 2 bases and J lost 8, with 18 bases in between. In germline, CDR1 is MDHEN, CDR2 SYDVKM. CDR3 in amino acids: CASSLSGRWSRGYTF. In DNA form, the CDR3 reads TGTGCCAGCAGTTTAAGCGGGCGGTGGTCGAGAGGCTACACCTTC.